This T cell receptor (beta chain) was sequenced for a study of blood T cell repertoires in COVID-19. Looking at the study overall: Collection of acute and convalescent COVID-19 samples took place in the United States, Italy and Spain. T cells, B-cell-depleted T cells, or PBMCs provided the cDNA or gDNA that served as material.

Study processing details: Amplification of reference gene primers provided the estimated nucleated cell counts. Repertoires were generated with immunoSEQ multiplex PCR, while TCRdb's copy carries only in-frame clones and drops some. Clone size and the V and J calls come from that table; the DNA yielded D and trimming. Among more than 95,000 clones listed, under 80% were seen once. Within the sample, this clone is medium-sized. J gave up 6 bases and V 6 bases, and 21 bases lay outside the gene matches. The germline CDR1 and CDR2 sequences are LNHDA and SQIVND (reference sequence). The CDR3 sequence is 20 residues long.

This clonotype was sampled from an older woman with acute or convalescent COVID-19. The J gene is TRBJ2-3, the V gene TRBV19, with 13 bases identical to TRBD2. Sample: peripheral blood. The CDR3 here is CASSPGTANLGTSGKDTQYF. CDR3 in DNA: TGTGCCAGTAGCCCCGGGACAGCTAACCTCGGGACTAGCGGGAAGGATACGCAGTATTTT.